Below are 24 T cell receptor beta chains sequenced from a single sample in a study of metastatic and nonmetastatic thyroid tumors (dated by TCRdb to about 2020). No patient had received any treatment before thyroid surgery. The library relied on PCR. Instrument on record: Illumina HiSeq 4000. The raw public data were reprocessed by TCRdb itself: fastp quality trimming at Q25, MiXCR clonotype calling, in-frame beta chains only. The sample yields 85,000 to 100,000 clones; 9.5% to 15% were counted once. Clones ranked in the top ten supply around 11% of the sample. The sequenced material came from blood. These receptors all stem from a female donor with papillary thyroid cancer or a benign thyroid nodule (not recorded which). Some clones in this sample may be carry-over from other donors' samples.

This clone has ten or more counts. This chain uses TRBV5-1 with TRBJ2-7; D not resolved. Trimming cost V 4 bases and J 6 bases, with 20 bases left between them. The CDR3 covers 15 residues. Germline-derived CDR1 and CDR2 are SGHRS and YFSETQ. CDR3 nucleotide sequence: TGCGCCAGCAGCCCCCCCGGGTCCTGGAAGTCCGAGCAGTACTTC. Translating it yields CASSPPGSWKSEQYF.

In this sample, this clone turned up many times. This chain connects TRBV9 to TRBJ2-3; D remains ambiguous. V shed 0 bases and J shed 0 bases, with 5 bases lying between them. Looked up from germline, CDR1 is SGDLS and CDR2 is YYNGEE. This CDR3 has 14 residues. The CDR3 coding sequence is TGTGCCAGCAGCGTAGGGCAAAGCACAGATACGCAGTATTTT. Amino acids: CASSVGQSTDTQYF.

Concerning this clone itself: This may come from a read error, since a much larger clone is one base off. V usage is TRBV18 and J usage is TRBJ2-3; no clear D. Germline CDR1 reads KGHSH; CDR2 reads LQKENI. The CDR3 spans 12 residues. The CDR3 loop is CASPPPSNWQYF. In DNA form, the CDR3 reads TGTGCCAGCCCACCACCGTCCAACTGGCAGTATTTT.

This clone came up many times. This chain joins TRBV19 and TRBJ1-2; D possibly corresponds to TRBD1 (5 bases). The CDR3 length is 16 residues. V lost 11 bases to trimming and J lost 4 bases, with 26 bases between them. Per germline, CDR1 LNHDA and CDR2 SQIVND (reference sequence). The chain's CDR3 is CASALKRDSYFYGYTF. The CDR3 bases are TGTGCCTCCGCCCTAAAGAGAGACAGCTACTTCTATGGCTACACCTTC.

As to this clone: Germline and junction disagree at one end, which may indicate a read error. The chain links TRBV28 to TRBJ2-7; D is undetermined. The CDR3 consists of 13 residues. Germline V gene lookup returns CDR1 MDHEN and CDR2 SYDVKM. This chain's CDR3 is CASSLEVTYEHYF. The DNA of the CDR3 is TGTGCCAGCAGTTTAGAGGTAACCTACGAGCATTACTTC.

This clone was found many times. The chain recombines TRBV3-1 with TRBJ1-4; tentative D call: TRBD1 (5 bases). The CDR3 is made up of 15 amino acids. Deletions cut 3 bases from V and 8 bases from J, with 16 bases between. From germline, CDR1 is LGHDT and CDR2 YNNKEL (reference sequence). CDR3 sequence: CASSHGALGQEKLFF. The CDR3, as DNA: TGTGCCAGCAGCCACGGGGCCCTAGGGCAGGAAAAACTGTTTTTT. The entire variable domain, with the rest obtained from reference TRBV3-1 and TRBJ1-4, is as follows: DTAVSQTPKYLVTQMGNDKSIKCEQNLGHDTMYWYKQDSKKFLKIMFSYNNKELIINETVPNRFSPKSPDKAHLNLHINSLELGDSAVYFCASSHGALGQEKLFFGSGTQLSVL.

This clone was recorded at least ten times. Other DNA sequences within the sample encode an identical CDR3. V usage is TRBV9 and J usage is TRBJ2-3; D is unresolved. V shed 0 bases and J shed 2 bases, with 10 bases lying between them. This CDR3 spans 15 amino acids. Germline V lookup: CDR1 SGDLS, CDR2 YYNGEE. CDR3 sequence: CASSVGATSTDTQYF. The CDR3 nucleotides are TGTGCCAGCAGCGTAGGAGCTACCTCCACAGATACGCAGTATTTT.

This clone came up many times. The rearrangement links TRBV28 to TRBJ2-7; D possibly corresponds to TRBD1 (6 bases). With 3 bases removed from V and 4 bases from J, the gap between germline ends came to 13 bases. Germline-derived CDR1 and CDR2 are MDHEN and SYDVKM. This CDR3 region has 14 residues. The CDR3 DNA reads as TGTGCCAGCAGTTTGGCCAGGGGTGCGTACGAGCAGTACTTC. Translating gives CASSLARGAYEQYF.

In this sample, this clone turned up many times. This CDR3 is CASSLNGPLYGYTF. The CDR3 DNA reads TGTGCCAGCAGTTTGAATGGTCCCCTCTATGGCTACACCTTC. V and J are TRBV28 and TRBJ1-2, with D uncertain. Germline assignment: CDR1 MDHEN and CDR2 SYDVKM. Trimming stripped 3 bases from V and 4 bases from J, with 12 bases between. This CDR3 is 14 amino acids long.

This clone was seen ten or more times. The chain couples TRBV7-8 to TRBJ1-2; TRBD1 is a possible D gene (6 bases). Germline assignment: CDR1 SGHVS and CDR2 FQNEAQ. The CDR3 has 14 residues. V shed 1 base and J shed 2 bases, with 8 bases lying between them. In DNA, the CDR3 is TGTGCCAGCAGCTTAGGGCAGGGGAACTATGGCTACACCTTC. This encodes CASSLGQGNYGYTF.

This clone was found many times. V is TRBV12-3 or TRBV12-4 and J is TRBJ1-5; D might be TRBD1 (5 bases). The CDR3 runs to 16 residues. Trimming left V 4 bases short and J 4 bases short, with 17 bases between. Written as DNA, the CDR3 is TGTGCCAGCAGTTCGGGGTCCAGGGTAAGGAATCAGCCCCAGCATTTT. Amino acids: CASSSGSRVRNQPQHF.

This clone showed up many times. The CDR3 sequence is CASSAGANEQFF. The CDR3 region has the DNA TGTGCCAGCAGCGCAGGGGCTAATGAGCAGTTCTTC. The V and J genes are TRBV7-2 and TRBJ2-1; the D gene is possibly TRBD1 (6 bases). CDR3 length: 12 residues. V was trimmed by 5 bases and J by 7 bases, leaving 9 bases between them. CDR1 is SGHTA, CDR2 FQGNSA, per germline.

This clone was observed many times. The chain has TRBV19 and TRBJ1-5; D not resolved. Per germline, CDR1 LNHDA and CDR2 SQIVND (reference sequence). V was pared by 3 bases and J by 0 bases, with 6 bases between. There are 14 residues in the CDR3. The CDR3 region has the DNA TGTGCCAGTAGTATCGCTAATAGCAATCAGCCCCAGCATTTT. It is translated as CASSIANSNQPQHF.

This clone came up many times. This chain joins TRBV7-9 and TRBJ1-5, with D perhaps matching TRBD1 (6 bases). This CDR3 region has 15 residues. CDR1 is SEHNR, CDR2 FQNEAQ, per germline (reference sequence). Deletions cut 5 bases from V and 4 bases from J, with 15 bases between. CDR3 bases: TGTGCCAGCAGCCCAGGGGTGGGATCGAATCAGCCCCAGCATTTT. It yields the protein CASSPGVGSNQPQHF.

This clone showed up many times. The chain combines TRBV24-1 with TRBJ2-3, with D possibly called TRBD1 or TRBD2 (5 bases each). Looked up from germline, CDR1 is KGHDR and CDR2 is SFDVKD. The CDR3 runs 14 residues. The V gene lost 9 bases and the J gene lost 1 base, with 13 bases spanning the gap. Written as DNA, the CDR3 is TGTGCCACCGCCGGGACCCCAGGCACAGATACGCAGTATTTT. This gives the protein CATAGTPGTDTQYF.

This clone was detected many times. The rearrangement links TRBV27 to TRBJ2-5, with TRBD2 as a possible D gene (5 bases). Trimming shortened V by 3 bases and J by 5 bases, and 10 bases separated the two germline ends. Germline V gene lookup returns CDR1 MNHEY and CDR2 SMNVEV (reference sequence). CDR3 size: 13 residues. The CDR3 region is CASSLDAGETQYF. The CDR3 DNA reads as TGTGCCAGCAGTTTGGACGCGGGCGAGACCCAGTACTTC.

This clone was detected many times. The chain joins TRBV12-3 or TRBV12-4 to TRBJ2-5; 7 bases map to TRBD1. Germline trimming cut 4 bases from V and 0 bases from J; bases unmatched to any gene: 5. This CDR3 is 15 amino acids long. The CDR3 DNA reads TGTGCCAGCAGTTCTCGACAGGGAGACCAAGAGACCCAGTACTTC. This gives the protein CASSSRQGDQETQYF.

Ten or more counts support this clone. The same CDR3 also results from other DNA sequences found in this sample. The chain recombines TRBV6-1 with TRBJ2-7; 7 bases align to TRBD2. After removal of 7 bases from V and 2 bases from J, the junction contained 8 bases not matched to a gene. The CDR3 runs to 14 residues. Germline lookup yields CDR1 MNHNS and CDR2 SASEGT. CDR3 coding DNA: TGTGCCAGCAACCTACCCGGACTAGCCTACGAGCAGTACTTC. Residues: CASNLPGLAYEQYF.

This clone was seen at least ten times. The rearrangement uses TRBV12-3 or TRBV12-4 and TRBJ1-5, with D maybe TRBD1 (5 bases). The V and J ends lost 1 base and 3 bases respectively, with 10 bases between them. The CDR3 totals 15 residues. The CDR3 coding sequence is TGTGCCAGCAGTTTAGTACAGGCGAACAATCAGCCCCAGCATTTT. Protein sequence: CASSLVQANNQPQHF.

The chain joins TRBV18 to TRBJ1-5; D remains ambiguous. The germline gives CDR1 KGHSH, CDR2 LQKENI. With 2 bases removed from V and 4 bases from J, the gap between germline ends came to 12 bases. The CDR3 contains 15 residues. In DNA, the CDR3 is TGTGCCAGCTCACCATGGGCAGTAGAGAATCAGCCCCAGCATTTT. Amino acid sequence: CASSPWAVENQPQHF.

Ten or more counts support this clone. The chain carries TRBV11-2 and TRBJ2-7; D possibly corresponds to TRBD1 (6 bases). Trimming removed 3 bases at V and 6 bases at J, with 18 bases between. Germline V gene data show CDR1 as SGHAT and CDR2 as FQNNGV. The CDR3 has 15 residues. The CDR3 is CASSFQGWGSGEQYF. The CDR3, as DNA: TGTGCCAGCAGCTTTCAGGGGTGGGGGTCGGGCGAGCAGTACTTC.

This clone was picked up many times. The chain recombines TRBV5-6 with TRBJ2-5; 9 bases are shared with TRBD1. J gave up 3 bases and V 3 bases, and 6 bases lay outside the gene matches. Germline lookup yields CDR1 SGHDT and CDR2 YYEEEE. The CDR3 is 15 amino acids. In DNA form, the CDR3 reads TGTGCCAGCAGCTCGTCGTGGACAGGGGAAGAGACCCAGTACTTC. This encodes CASSSSWTGEETQYF.

The sample holds many counts of this clone. Other DNA sequences from this sample encode an identical CDR3 as well. The chain has TRBV29-1 and TRBJ2-3; 9 bases agree with TRBD2. Germline V gene data show CDR1 as SQVTM and CDR2 as ANQGSEA. V shed 3 bases and J 7 bases; nucleotides not matched to a gene: 11. The CDR3 is 15 residues long. CDR3 nucleotides: TGCAGCGTTGATCAGTCTAGCGGGATTAGAAATACGCAGTATTTT. It specifies CSVDQSSGIRNTQYF.

This clone has at least ten counts. V usage is TRBV6-1 and J usage is TRBJ2-7; either TRBD1 or TRBD2 may supply D (5 bases each). V lost 7 bases, J lost 7 bases, and 23 bases lay in between. Looked up from germline, CDR1 is MNHNS and CDR2 is SASEGT. The CDR3 runs to 15 residues. This CDR3 is CASIVSRDGGGEQYF. CDR3 sequence (DNA): TGTGCCAGCATTGTATCCCGGGACGGCGGTGGGGAGCAGTACTTC.